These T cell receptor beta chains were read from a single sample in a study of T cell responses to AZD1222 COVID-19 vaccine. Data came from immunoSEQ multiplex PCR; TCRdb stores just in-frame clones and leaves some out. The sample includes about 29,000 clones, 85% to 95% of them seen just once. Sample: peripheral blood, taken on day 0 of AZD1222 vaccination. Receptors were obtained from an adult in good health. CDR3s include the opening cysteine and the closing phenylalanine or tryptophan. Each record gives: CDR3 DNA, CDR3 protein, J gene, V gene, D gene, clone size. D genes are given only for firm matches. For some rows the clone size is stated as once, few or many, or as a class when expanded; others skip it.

DNA: TGTGCCAGCAGCTTAGGGGGAGCGGGAGGTCGCCCCGGGGAGCTGTTTTTT
CDR3: CASSLGGAGGRPGELFF
J: TRBJ2-2
V: TRBV11-2
D: TRBD2
size: .

DNA: TGTGCCAGCAGCACAGCAAGCTATGGCTACACCTTC
CDR3: CASSTASYGYTF
J: TRBJ1-2
V: TRBV6-5
D: .
size: .

DNA: TGTGCCAGTAGTGTCGGGACAGGGAGCAATCAGCCCCAGCATTTT
CDR3: CASSVGTGSNQPQHF
J: TRBJ1-5
V: TRBV19
D: TRBD1
size: .

DNA: TGTGCCAGCAGTTCTCCCTTAGCGGGGGGGACTTACGAGCAGTACTTC
CDR3: CASSSPLAGGTYEQYF
J: TRBJ2-7
V: TRBV6-2/TRBV6-3
D: TRBD2
size: .

DNA: TGTGCCAGCAGCTTAGGACGGATCACTTATAATTCACCCCTCCACTTT
CDR3: CASSLGRITYNSPLHF
J: TRBJ1-6
V: TRBV7-6
D: .
size: .

DNA: TGTGCCAGCACTCGGGGACTAGGAGAGATTTTGGATACGCAGTATTTT
CDR3: CASTRGLGEILDTQYF
J: TRBJ2-3
V: TRBV27
D: TRBD2
size: .

DNA: TGTGCCAGCAGCTACGGGACAGGGGATCAGCCCCAGCATTTT
CDR3: CASSYGTGDQPQHF
J: TRBJ1-5
V: TRBV7-9
D: TRBD1
size: .

DNA: TGTGCCAGCAGCCCACGTCTGCGGGAGGGATACGAGCAGTACTTC
CDR3: CASSPRLREGYEQYF
J: TRBJ2-7
V: TRBV9
D: TRBD2
size: .

DNA: TGTGCCAGCAGCCCAGGACTAGCCCACGAGCAGTACTTC
CDR3: CASSPGLAHEQYF
J: TRBJ2-7
V: TRBV6-5
D: TRBD2
size: .

DNA: TGTGCCAGCAGCTTAGTTACCGGACTAGCGAACACCGGGGAGCTGTTTTTT
CDR3: CASSLVTGLANTGELFF
J: TRBJ2-2
V: TRBV7-2
D: TRBD2
size: .

DNA: TGTGCTAGTGGTGAAGACCAGGGAACAGAGCAGTTCTTC
CDR3: CASGEDQGTEQFF
J: TRBJ2-1
V: TRBV12-5
D: .
size: .

DNA: TGTGCCAGCAGCTTAGGGACAGGGGCTAACTATGGCTACACCTTC
CDR3: CASSLGTGANYGYTF
J: TRBJ1-2
V: TRBV9
D: TRBD1
size: .

DNA: TGTGCCAGCAGTGAAACAGGGGATCCTTTCTACGAGCAGTACTTC
CDR3: CASSETGDPFYEQYF
J: TRBJ2-7
V: TRBV6-1
D: TRBD1
size: .

DNA: TGCAGCGCCCTGTCCGGGACATATTATGGCTACACCTTC
CDR3: CSALSGTYYGYTF
J: TRBJ1-2
V: TRBV29-1
D: .
size: .

DNA: TGTGCCATCACCTCAACCGAGACAGGGACCGCGAACACTGAAGCTTTCTTT
CDR3: CAITSTETGTANTEAFF
J: TRBJ1-1
V: TRBV2
D: TRBD1
size: .

DNA: TGTGCCAGTAGTAAAAGTACAGATACGCAGTATTTT
CDR3: CASSKSTDTQYF
J: TRBJ2-3
V: TRBV19
D: .
size: once

DNA: TGTGCCAGCAGCCCAACTAGCGGGAGTTGTCGAGATACGCAGTATTTT
CDR3: CASSPTSGSCRDTQYF
J: TRBJ2-3
V: TRBV21-1
D: .
size: .

DNA: TGTGCCAGCAGCCGGACAGACTATGGCTACACCTTC
CDR3: CASSRTDYGYTF
J: TRBJ1-2
V: TRBV7-2
D: .
size: .

DNA: TGTGCCAGCTCACCACCTCCCCGGACAGGGGAGACCCAGTACTTC
CDR3: CASSPPPRTGETQYF
J: TRBJ2-5
V: TRBV18
D: TRBD1
size: .

DNA: TGTGCCAGCAGGACTAGCGGGACCATCTCCTACGAGCAGTACTTC
CDR3: CASRTSGTISYEQYF
J: TRBJ2-7
V: TRBV6-5
D: TRBD2
size: once

DNA: TGTGCCAGCGCTCGACAGGGGGCGAGAAACACCATATATTTT
CDR3: CASARQGARNTIYF
J: TRBJ1-3
V: TRBV14
D: TRBD1
size: .

DNA: TGCGCCAGCAGCTCTAGACAGGGGGCTGGCTATGGCTACACCTTC
CDR3: CASSSRQGAGYGYTF
J: TRBJ1-2
V: TRBV5-1
D: TRBD1
size: .

DNA: TGTGCCAGCAGCCTCTCCTCTCCTAATCAGCCCCAGCATTTT
CDR3: CASSLSSPNQPQHF
J: TRBJ1-5
V: TRBV6-2/TRBV6-3
D: .
size: .

DNA: TGTGCCAGCAGCGCCCACAGGGGCGTCACCGGGGAGCTGTTTTTT
CDR3: CASSAHRGVTGELFF
J: TRBJ2-2
V: TRBV9
D: TRBD1
size: .

DNA: TGCAGCGTTACGGGGACGAACACTGAAGCTTTCTTT
CDR3: CSVTGTNTEAFF
J: TRBJ1-1
V: TRBV29-1
D: .
size: .